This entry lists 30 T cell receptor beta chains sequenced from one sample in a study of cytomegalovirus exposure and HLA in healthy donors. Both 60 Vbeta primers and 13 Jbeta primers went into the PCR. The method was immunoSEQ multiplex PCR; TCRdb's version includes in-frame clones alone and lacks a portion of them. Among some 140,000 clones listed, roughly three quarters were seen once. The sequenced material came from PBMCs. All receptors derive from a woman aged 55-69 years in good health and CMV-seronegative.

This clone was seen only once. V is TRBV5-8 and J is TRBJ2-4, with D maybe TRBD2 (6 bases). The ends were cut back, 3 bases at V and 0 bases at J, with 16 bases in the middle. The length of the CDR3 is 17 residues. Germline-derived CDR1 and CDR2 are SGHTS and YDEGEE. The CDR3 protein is CASSSTQGGLAKNIQYF. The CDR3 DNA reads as TGTGCCAGCAGCTCTACGCAAGGAGGGTTAGCCAAAAACATTCAGTACTTC.

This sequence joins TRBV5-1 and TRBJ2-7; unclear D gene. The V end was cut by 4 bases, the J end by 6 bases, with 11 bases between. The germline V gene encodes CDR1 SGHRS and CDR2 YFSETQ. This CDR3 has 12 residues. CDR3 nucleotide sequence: TGCGCCAGCAGCACGACCTCTAGCGAGCAGTACTTC. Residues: CASSTTSSEQYF.

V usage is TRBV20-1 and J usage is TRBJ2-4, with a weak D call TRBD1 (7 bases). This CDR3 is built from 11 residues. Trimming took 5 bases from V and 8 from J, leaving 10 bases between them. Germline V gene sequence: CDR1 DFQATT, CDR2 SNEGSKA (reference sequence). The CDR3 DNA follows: TGCAGTGCTGACAGGGAGGACATTCAGTACTTC. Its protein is CSADREDIQYF.

The CDR3, as DNA: TGTGCCAGCAGCAGGACTCGTACAGGGGGGTACGAGCAGTACTTC. It yields the protein CASSRTRTGGYEQYF. The genes are TRBV11-2 and TRBJ2-7; 8 nucleotides agree with TRBD1. Losses at the gene ends were 5 bases for V and 4 bases for J; bases not matched to a gene: 10. The CDR3 extends over 15 amino acids. Per the germline V gene, CDR1 is SGHAT and CDR2 is FQNNGV. The whole variable domain, remainder taken from reference TRBV11-2 and TRBJ2-7, is EAGVAQSPRYKIIEKRQSVAFWCNPISGHATLYWYQQILGQGPKLLIQFQNNGVVDDSQLPKDRFSAERLKGVDSTLKIQPAKLEDSAVYLCASSRTRTGGYEQYFGPGTRLTVT.

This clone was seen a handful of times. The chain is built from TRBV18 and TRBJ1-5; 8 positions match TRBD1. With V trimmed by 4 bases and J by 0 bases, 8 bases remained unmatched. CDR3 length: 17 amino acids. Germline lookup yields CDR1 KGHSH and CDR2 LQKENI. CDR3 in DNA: TGTGCCAGCTCACTAAAAGGGACAGGAAATAGCAATCAGCCCCAGCATTTT. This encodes CASSLKGTGNSNQPQHF.

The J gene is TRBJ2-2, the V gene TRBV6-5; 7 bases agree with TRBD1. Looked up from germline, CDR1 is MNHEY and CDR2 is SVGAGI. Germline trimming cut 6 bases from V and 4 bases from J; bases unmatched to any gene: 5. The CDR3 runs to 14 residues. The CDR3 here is CASRPGTVTGELFF. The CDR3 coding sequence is TGTGCCAGCAGACCCGGGACAGTCACCGGGGAGCTGTTTTTT.

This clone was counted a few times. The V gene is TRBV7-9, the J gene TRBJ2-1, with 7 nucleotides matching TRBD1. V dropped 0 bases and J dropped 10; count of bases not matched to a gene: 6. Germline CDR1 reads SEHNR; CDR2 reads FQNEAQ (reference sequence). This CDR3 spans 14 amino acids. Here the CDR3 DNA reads TGTGCCAGCAGCTTAGCCTCGGGACAGCTGGAGCAGTTCTTC. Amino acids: CASSLASGQLEQFF.

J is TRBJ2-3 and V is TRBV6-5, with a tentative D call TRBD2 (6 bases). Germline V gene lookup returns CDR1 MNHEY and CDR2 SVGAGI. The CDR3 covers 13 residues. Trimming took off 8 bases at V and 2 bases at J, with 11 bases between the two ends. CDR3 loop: CASGDSNTDTQYF. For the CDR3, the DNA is TGTGCCAGCGGGGACTCAAACACAGATACGCAGTATTTT.

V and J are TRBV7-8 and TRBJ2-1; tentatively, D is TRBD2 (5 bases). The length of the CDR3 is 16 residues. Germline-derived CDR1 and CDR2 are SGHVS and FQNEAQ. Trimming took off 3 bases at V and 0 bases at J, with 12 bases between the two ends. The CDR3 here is CASSFNGMSSYNEQFF. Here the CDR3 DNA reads TGTGCCAGCAGCTTTAACGGGATGAGCTCCTACAATGAGCAGTTCTTC.

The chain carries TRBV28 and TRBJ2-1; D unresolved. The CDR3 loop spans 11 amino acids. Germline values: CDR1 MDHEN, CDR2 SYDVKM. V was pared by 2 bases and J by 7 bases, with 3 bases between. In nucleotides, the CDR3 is TGTGCCAGCAGTTTACTAAATGAGCAGTTCTTC. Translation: CASSLLNEQFF.

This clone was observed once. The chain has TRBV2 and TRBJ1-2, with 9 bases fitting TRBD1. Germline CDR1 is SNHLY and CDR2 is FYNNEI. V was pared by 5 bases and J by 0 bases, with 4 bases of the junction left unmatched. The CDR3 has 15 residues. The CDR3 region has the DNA TGTGCCAGCAGTCAACAGGGGGCTCCTAACTATGGCTACACCTTC. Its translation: CASSQQGAPNYGYTF.

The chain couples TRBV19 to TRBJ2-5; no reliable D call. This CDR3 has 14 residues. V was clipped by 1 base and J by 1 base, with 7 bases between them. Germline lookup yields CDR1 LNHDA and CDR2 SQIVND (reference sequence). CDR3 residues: CASSIGAGQETQYF. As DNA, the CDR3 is TGTGCCAGTAGTATAGGGGCAGGCCAAGAGACCCAGTACTTC.

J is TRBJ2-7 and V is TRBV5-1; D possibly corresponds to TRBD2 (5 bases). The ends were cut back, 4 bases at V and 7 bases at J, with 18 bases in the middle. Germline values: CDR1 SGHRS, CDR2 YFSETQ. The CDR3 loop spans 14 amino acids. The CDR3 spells CASSPGSWASEQYF. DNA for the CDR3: TGCGCCAGCAGCCCGGGATCGTGGGCCTCAGAGCAGTACTTC.

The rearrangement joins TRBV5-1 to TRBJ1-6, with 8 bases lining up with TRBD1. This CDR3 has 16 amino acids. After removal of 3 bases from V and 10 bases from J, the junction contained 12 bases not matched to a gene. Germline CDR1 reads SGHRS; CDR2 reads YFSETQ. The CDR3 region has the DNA TGCGCCAGCAGCTCGCTCAGGGGGCAGGGGGCCTCACCCCTCCACTTT. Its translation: CASSSLRGQGASPLHF.

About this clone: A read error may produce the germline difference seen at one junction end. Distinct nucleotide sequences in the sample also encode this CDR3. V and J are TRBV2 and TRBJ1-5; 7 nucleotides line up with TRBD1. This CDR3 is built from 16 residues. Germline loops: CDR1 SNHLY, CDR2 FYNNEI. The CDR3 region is CATHPTGKGGNQPQHF. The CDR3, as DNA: TGCGCCACCCACCCGACAGGGAAAGGTGGCAATCAGCCCCAGCATTTT.

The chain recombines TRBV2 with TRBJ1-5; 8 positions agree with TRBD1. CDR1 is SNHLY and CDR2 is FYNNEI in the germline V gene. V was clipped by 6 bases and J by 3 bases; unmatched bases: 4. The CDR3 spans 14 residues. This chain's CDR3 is CASSMTGVNQPQHF. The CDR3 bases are TGTGCCAGCAGCATGACAGGGGTCAATCAGCCCCAGCATTTT. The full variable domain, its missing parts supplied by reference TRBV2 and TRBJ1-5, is EPEVTQTPSHQVTQMGQEVILRCVPISNHLYFYWYRQILGQKVEFLVSFYNNEISEKSEIFDDQFSVERPDGSNFTLKIRSTKLEDSAMYFCASSMTGVNQPQHFGDGTRLSIL.

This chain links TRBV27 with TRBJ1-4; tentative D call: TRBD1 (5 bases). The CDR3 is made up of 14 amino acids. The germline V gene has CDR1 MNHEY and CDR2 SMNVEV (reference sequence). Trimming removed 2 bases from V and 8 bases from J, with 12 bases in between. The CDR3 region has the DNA TGTGCCAGCAGTTTAGTACAGGCGAGGGAAAAACTGTTTTTT. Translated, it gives CASSLVQAREKLFF.

The CDR3 DNA follows: TGTGCCAGTACCCCCGATGAACGGGAAGGCAGGGGGGATAAGGGGACTTTCTTT. Protein: CASTPDEREGRGDKGTFF. The chain employs TRBV19 and TRBJ1-1; TRBD1 matches at 7 bases. V lost 7 bases and J lost 12; bases outside the gene matches: 29. The germline gives CDR1 LNHDA, CDR2 SQIVND (reference sequence). The length of the CDR3 is 18 residues.

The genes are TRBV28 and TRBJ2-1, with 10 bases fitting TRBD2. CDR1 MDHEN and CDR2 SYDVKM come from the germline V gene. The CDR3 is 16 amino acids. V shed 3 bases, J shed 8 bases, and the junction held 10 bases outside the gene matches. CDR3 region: CASSFGLAGAWDEQFF. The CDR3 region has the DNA TGTGCCAGCAGTTTTGGTCTAGCGGGGGCCTGGGATGAGCAGTTCTTC.

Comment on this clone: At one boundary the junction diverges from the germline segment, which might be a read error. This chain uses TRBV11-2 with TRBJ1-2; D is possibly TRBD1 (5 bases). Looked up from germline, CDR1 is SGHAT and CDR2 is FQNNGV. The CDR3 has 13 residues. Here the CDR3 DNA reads TGTGCCAGCAGCTTAGATCGAGAGACTAGGGACTCCTTC. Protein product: CASSLDRETRDSF.

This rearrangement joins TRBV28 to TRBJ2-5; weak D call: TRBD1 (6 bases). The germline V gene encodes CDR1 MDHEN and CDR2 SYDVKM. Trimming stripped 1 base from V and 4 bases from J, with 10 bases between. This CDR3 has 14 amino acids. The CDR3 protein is CASSLLGAAETQYF. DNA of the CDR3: TGTGCCAGCAGTTTATTGGGGGCAGCAGAGACCCAGTACTTC.

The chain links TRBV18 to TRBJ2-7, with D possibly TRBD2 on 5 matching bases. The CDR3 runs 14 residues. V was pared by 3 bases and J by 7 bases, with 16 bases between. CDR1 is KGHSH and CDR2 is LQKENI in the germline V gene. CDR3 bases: TGTGCCAGCTCACCCTGGGCGAACGGCGGGGAGCAGTACTTC. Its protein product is CASSPWANGGEQYF.

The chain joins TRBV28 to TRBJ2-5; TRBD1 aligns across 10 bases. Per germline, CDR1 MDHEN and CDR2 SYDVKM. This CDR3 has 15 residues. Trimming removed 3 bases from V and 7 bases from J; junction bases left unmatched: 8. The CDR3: CASSLGGQGDGTQYF. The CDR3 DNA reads TGTGCCAGCAGTTTGGGTGGACAGGGGGACGGGACCCAGTACTTC.

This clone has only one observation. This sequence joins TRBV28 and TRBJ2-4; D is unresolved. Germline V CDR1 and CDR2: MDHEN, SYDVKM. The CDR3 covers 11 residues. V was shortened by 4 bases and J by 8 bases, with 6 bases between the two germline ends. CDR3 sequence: CASSSEDIQYF. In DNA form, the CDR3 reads TGTGCCAGCAGTTCCGAGGACATTCAGTACTTC.

The CDR3 here is CASSFEWAPVNQPQHF. The CDR3 DNA is TGTGCCAGCAGCTTTGAGTGGGCCCCCGTCAATCAGCCCCAGCATTTT. This chain joins TRBV12-1 and TRBJ1-5; the D segment call TRBD1 is taken from the table without a DNA check. TRBV12-1 is a pseudogene segment. The CDR3 extends over 16 amino acids.

The CDR3 region has the DNA TGTGCCAGTAGTCCCCTCGGCGGGGGCTCCTACAATGAGCAGTTCTTC. This translates into CASSPLGGGSYNEQFF. This chain connects TRBV27 to TRBJ2-1; 7 positions agree with TRBD2. With 9 bases clipped from V and 0 bases from J, the junction kept 11 bases outside the gene matches. Per the germline V gene, CDR1 is MNHEY and CDR2 is SMNVEV (reference sequence). CDR3 length equals 16 residues.

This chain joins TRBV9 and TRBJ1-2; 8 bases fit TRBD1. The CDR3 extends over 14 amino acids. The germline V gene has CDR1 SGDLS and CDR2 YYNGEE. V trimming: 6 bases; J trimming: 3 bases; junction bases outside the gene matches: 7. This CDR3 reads CASTPPTGDYGYTF. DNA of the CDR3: TGTGCCAGCACCCCCCCGACAGGGGACTATGGCTACACCTTC.

CDR3 region: CASSETGVRREKLFF. The CDR3 coding sequence is TGTGCCAGCAGCGAAACAGGGGTTAGAAGGGAAAAACTGTTTTTT. V gene TRBV5-8 combines with J gene TRBJ1-4, with TRBD1 matching over 7 bases. This CDR3 comprises 15 residues. The V segment lost 4 bases and the J segment 8 bases; nucleotides outside the gene matches: 11. CDR1 is SGHTS, CDR2 YDEGEE, per germline.

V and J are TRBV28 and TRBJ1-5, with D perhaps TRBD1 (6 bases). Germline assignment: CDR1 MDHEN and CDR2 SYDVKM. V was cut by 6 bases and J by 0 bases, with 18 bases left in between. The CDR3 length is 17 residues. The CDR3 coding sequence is TGTGCCAGCAGCCTATGGGGGGGGGCTTATAGCAATCAGCCCCAGCATTTT. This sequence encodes CASSLWGGAYSNQPQHF.

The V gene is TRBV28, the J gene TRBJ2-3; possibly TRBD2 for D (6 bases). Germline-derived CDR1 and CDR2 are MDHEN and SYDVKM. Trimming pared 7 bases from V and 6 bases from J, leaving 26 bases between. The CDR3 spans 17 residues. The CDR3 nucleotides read TGTGCCAGCATTTGGCGGGCGGGAAGTCTCTTGGCTGATACGCAGTATTTT. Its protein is CASIWRAGSLLADTQYF.